The 14 T cell receptor beta chains listed next were all sequenced from one sample in a study of T cell responses to AZD1222 COVID-19 vaccine. The repertoire was sequenced with immunoSEQ multiplex PCR; TCRdb's copy has only in-frame clones and lacks some. The sample includes about 180,000 clones, approximately 92% of them seen just once. The sequenced sample was peripheral blood, obtained 28 days after the second dose of the MenACWY control vaccine. These receptors all come from an adult who received the MenACWY meningococcal vaccine as a control.

J is TRBJ1-3 and V is TRBV30; no clear D gene. Germline V CDR1 and CDR2: GTSNPN, SVGIG (reference sequence). The V gene lost 2 bases and the J gene lost 0 bases, with 8 bases spanning the gap. CDR3 length equals 14 residues. CDR3 sequence reads: CAWSRHSSGNTIYF. In DNA, the CDR3 is TGTGCCTGGAGTCGTCATAGCTCTGGAAACACCATATATTTT.

The chain carries TRBV18 and TRBJ2-2, with D perhaps matching TRBD1 or TRBD2 (5 bases each). This CDR3 is built from 15 residues. Trimming cost V 3 bases and J 2 bases, with 10 bases left between them. CDR1 is KGHSH, CDR2 LQKENI, per germline. The CDR3 spells CASSPWDVNTGELFF. The CDR3 DNA reads TGTGCCAGCTCACCTTGGGACGTAAACACCGGGGAGCTGTTTTTT.

The rearrangement joins TRBV2 to TRBJ2-3, with 10 positions matching TRBD1. Germline V lookup: CDR1 SNHLY, CDR2 FYNNEI. The CDR3 is 13 residues long. Trimming at V came to 10 bases and at J to 5 bases, leaving 6 bases not matched to a gene. This chain's CDR3 is CATRQGAIDTQYF. Here the CDR3 DNA reads TGTGCCACTAGACAGGGGGCGATAGATACGCAGTATTTT.

The V call is TRBV2, the J call TRBJ1-4; no reliable D call. The CDR3 is 11 amino acids. V was shortened by 7 bases and J by 7 bases, with 7 bases between the two germline ends. CDR1 is SNHLY and CDR2 is FYNNEI in the germline V gene. CDR3 protein: CASKGSEKLFF. CDR3 nucleotide sequence: TGTGCCAGCAAGGGAAGTGAAAAACTGTTTTTT. The variable domain in full, with the rest retrieved from reference TRBV2 and TRBJ1-4, is EPEVTQTPSHQVTQMGQEVILRCVPISNHLYFYWYRQILGQKVEFLVSFYNNEISEKSEIFDDQFSVERPDGSNFTLKIRSTKLEDSAMYFCASKGSEKLFFGSGTQLSVL.

This chain connects TRBV18 to TRBJ2-5; no clear D gene. The CDR3 spans 12 residues. V dropped 0 bases and J dropped 4 bases, with 3 bases sitting between them. Per germline, CDR1 KGHSH and CDR2 LQKENI. CDR3 DNA: TGTGCCAGCTCACCACCCACAGAGACCCAGTACTTC. Protein: CASSPPTETQYF.

The V gene is TRBV5-1, the J gene TRBJ1-5; TRBD1 matches at 10 bases. Germline values: CDR1 SGHRS, CDR2 YFSETQ. Trimming removed 0 bases from V and 6 bases from J; junction bases left unmatched: 3. The CDR3 sequence is 15 residues long. The CDR3 reads CASSLGQGASQPQHF. The CDR3 coding sequence is TGCGCCAGCAGCTTGGGACAGGGGGCGAGTCAGCCCCAGCATTTT.

The chain joins TRBV20-1 to TRBJ2-1; D uncertain. The CDR3 is 14 amino acids. Germline CDR1 is DFQATT and CDR2 is SNEGSKA (reference sequence). Trimming shortened V by 3 bases and J by 4 bases, and 13 bases separated the two germline ends. The DNA of the CDR3 is TGCAGTGCTAGTAGTAGAGCCCAATACAATGAGCAGTTCTTC. It specifies CSASSRAQYNEQFF.

The chain combines TRBV5-4 with TRBJ1-1, with D tentatively TRBD1 (6 bases). The CDR3 runs to 17 residues. The germline gives CDR1 SGHNT, CDR2 YYREEE (reference sequence). With 0 bases removed from V and 1 base from J, the gap between germline ends came to 16 bases. Here the CDR3 reads CASSLGGARISNTEAFF. The CDR3 DNA is TGTGCCAGCAGCTTGGGGGGGGCGCGTATATCGAACACTGAAGCTTTCTTT.

This clone was detected once. The V call is TRBV9, the J call TRBJ1-1; D not certain. CDR3 length equals 14 residues. The V end was cut by 2 bases, the J end by 2 bases, with 10 bases between. Germline loops: CDR1 SGDLS, CDR2 YYNGEE. In nucleotides, the CDR3 is TGTGCCAGCAGCGTTTCATGGGTCAACACTGAAGCTTTCTTT. This translates into CASSVSWVNTEAFF.

The chain links TRBV15 to TRBJ1-2; D possibly corresponds to TRBD1 (5 bases). The V end lost 6 bases, the J end lost 5 bases, and 13 bases lay between the germline ends. CDR3 length: 13 amino acids. Germline V gene sequence: CDR1 LNHNV, CDR2 YYDKDF (reference sequence). The CDR3 DNA follows: TGTGCCACCAGGGCACAGGCCGATTATGGCTACACCTTC. It is translated as CATRAQADYGYTF.

The rearrangement links TRBV6-5 to TRBJ1-5; possible D gene TRBD1, 6 bases. Deletions cut 6 bases from V and 6 bases from J, with 18 bases between. CDR1 and CDR2 (germline): MNHEY, SVGAGI. The CDR3 is 15 residues long. DNA of the CDR3: TGTGCCAGCAGCGGGGCAGGGGTAGGGGTTCAGCCCCAGCATTTT. Translation: CASSGAGVGVQPQHF.

The chain has TRBV6-2 or TRBV6-3 and TRBJ2-1; perhaps TRBD1 as D (6 bases). The CDR3 is 16 residues long. V was clipped by 4 bases and J by 5 bases, with 18 bases between them. Germline CDR1 and CDR2: MNHEY and SVGEGT. In DNA form, the CDR3 reads TGTGCCAGCAGTTCAGGCAGGGGTCTATCTAACAATGAGCAGTTCTTC. Translating it yields CASSSGRGLSNNEQFF.

This chain joins TRBV3-1 (or the pseudogene TRBV3-2) and TRBJ2-2, with 9 bases fitting TRBD1. This CDR3 is built from 16 residues. Looked up from germline, CDR1 is LGHDT and CDR2 is YNNKEL (reference sequence). Losses at the gene ends were 7 bases for V and 1 base for J; bases not matched to a gene: 7. The CDR3 spells CASTRAGQGNTGELFF. DNA of the CDR3: TGTGCCAGCACACGGGCGGGACAGGGGAACACCGGGGAGCTGTTTTTT.

The rearrangement joins TRBV30 to TRBJ1-5; TRBD1 matches 8 bases. Germline-derived CDR1 and CDR2 are GTSNPN and SVGIG (reference sequence). The CDR3 sequence is 13 residues long. J was trimmed by 10 bases and V by 1 base; bases with no gene match: 6. The CDR3 bases are TGTGCCTGGAGTGCAGGGGGCTTTGATCCCCAGCATTTT. Translated, it gives CAWSAGGFDPQHF.